These 22 T cell receptor beta chains share one sample of origin, sequenced in a study of blood T cell repertoires in COVID-19. Profiled with immunoSEQ multiplex PCR; TCRdb holds only in-frame clones, not every one. Of some 150,000 clones in the sample, around 81% are singletons; the top ten hold roughly 1.4%. Sequencing input: peripheral blood. The receptor set was obtained from a human donor in a cohort sampled during active COVID-19.

V and J are TRBV7-8 and TRBJ1-4; D possibly corresponds to TRBD1 (5 bases). The CDR3 extends over 16 amino acids. Germline-derived CDR1 and CDR2 are SGHVS and FQNEAQ. Trimming pared 4 bases from V and 2 bases from J, leaving 14 bases between. Written as DNA, the CDR3 is TGTGCCAGCAGCTGGGGGGGGACGGGGACTAATGAAAAACTGTTTTTT. Protein: CASSWGGTGTNEKLFF.

This sequence joins TRBV11-1 and TRBJ2-2; D possibly corresponds to TRBD1 (5 bases). The V and J ends lost 3 bases and 1 base respectively, with 9 bases between them. Germline V CDR1 and CDR2: SGHAT, FQDESV (reference sequence). CDR3 length: 15 residues. The DNA for the CDR3 is TGTGCCAGCAGCTTGGGGCGAATGAACACCGGGGAGCTGTTTTTT. This gives the protein CASSLGRMNTGELFF.

As DNA, the CDR3 is TGTGCCAGCAGTTTAGGGTACGGGTCCTACGAGCAGTACTTC. Its translation: CASSLGYGSYEQYF. The chain couples TRBV27 to TRBJ2-7, with unresolved D. This CDR3 has 14 amino acids. Germline loops: CDR1 MNHEY, CDR2 SMNVEV (reference sequence). V lost 2 bases, J lost 1 base, and 9 bases lay in between.

The chain couples TRBV24-1 to TRBJ2-7, with D possibly matching TRBD2 (5 bases). The CDR3 totals 13 residues. V was pared by 3 bases and J by 2 bases, with 7 bases between. The germline CDR1 and CDR2 sequences are KGHDR and SFDVKD. In DNA form, the CDR3 reads TGTGCCACCAGTGATAGCGGAGCCTACGAGCAGTACTTC. Translated: CATSDSGAYEQYF.

This chain links TRBV7-2 with TRBJ2-5, with a weak D call TRBD2 (6 bases). Germline loops: CDR1 SGHTA, CDR2 FQGNSA. The V end was cut by 0 bases, the J end by 5 bases, with 10 bases between. The CDR3 extends over 14 amino acids. CDR3 in DNA: TGTGCCAGCAGCTTAGCGGGACTGTGGGAGACCCAGTACTTC. Translated, it gives CASSLAGLWETQYF.

This clone appeared once. J is TRBJ1-5 and V is TRBV30; TRBD1 is a possible D gene (6 bases). This CDR3 spans 13 amino acids. V lost 2 bases and J 3 bases, leaving 8 bases between the germline ends. Germline lookup yields CDR1 GTSNPN and CDR2 SVGIG (reference sequence). The CDR3 DNA reads as TGTGCCTGGAGTCGGGACACCAATCAGCCCCAGCATTTT. Translated, it gives CAWSRDTNQPQHF.

This chain joins TRBV6-6 and TRBJ2-1; 11 nucleotides match TRBD2. J lost 3 bases, V lost 7 bases, and 2 bases had no gene match. CDR1 is MNHNY and CDR2 is SVGAGI in the germline V gene (reference sequence). The CDR3 length is 14 residues. The CDR3 sequence: CASTGTSGYNEQFF. CDR3 bases: TGTGCCAGCACCGGGACTAGCGGCTACAATGAGCAGTTCTTC.

This chain uses TRBV30 with TRBJ1-1, with D maybe TRBD1 (5 bases). The CDR3 length is 12 residues. V was pared by 3 bases and J by 4 bases, with 9 bases between. The germline V gene encodes CDR1 GTSNPN and CDR2 SVGIG (reference sequence). CDR3 bases: TGTGCCTGGAGGTCCAGGGTCACTGAAGCTTTCTTT. Translating it yields CAWRSRVTEAFF.

The chain has TRBV7-3 and TRBJ1-1; D is unresolved. Looked up from germline, CDR1 is SGHTA and CDR2 is FQGTGA. V was trimmed by 1 base and J by 2 bases, leaving 8 bases between them. This CDR3 region has 14 residues. This CDR3 is CASSLMAGNTEAFF. The CDR3, as DNA: TGTGCCAGCAGCTTAATGGCGGGAAACACTGAAGCTTTCTTT.

J is TRBJ1-5 and V is TRBV6-5; no definite D call. Germline CDR1 is MNHEY and CDR2 is SVGAGI. V was clipped by 0 bases and J by 0 bases, with 6 bases between them. The CDR3 is made up of 15 amino acids. CDR3 nucleotide sequence: TGTGCCAGCAGTTACTCCCCTTATAGCAATCAGCCCCAGCATTTT. It is translated as CASSYSPYSNQPQHF.

This rearrangement joins TRBV29-1 to TRBJ2-3; possible D gene TRBD2, 5 bases. The ends were cut back, 2 bases at V and 0 bases at J, with 33 bases in the middle. Germline lookup yields CDR1 SQVTM and CDR2 ANQGSEA. The CDR3 has 22 amino acids. The DNA of the CDR3 is TGCAGCGTTGAACTAGCAGAGGTTCGTTCCCAGGTTCGTCCAACTAGCACAGATACGCAGTATTTT. Translated: CSVELAEVRSQVRPTSTDTQYF.

The chain recombines TRBV6-5 with TRBJ1-6; 7 bases map to TRBD1. The CDR3 is 13 residues long. Germline-derived CDR1 and CDR2 are MNHEY and SVGAGI. The ends lost 6 bases at V and 10 bases at J; junction bases unmatched: 6. CDR3 nucleotides: TGTGCCAGCAGGAACAACAGGGGCTCACCCCTCCACTTT. It is translated as CASRNNRGSPLHF.

This clone has a single count. The chain employs TRBV7-2 and TRBJ2-5; D possibly corresponds to TRBD1 (5 bases). CDR1 SGHTA and CDR2 FQGNSA come from the germline V gene. This CDR3 is built from 13 residues. V lost 5 bases and J 5 bases, leaving 12 bases between the germline ends. The DNA of the CDR3 is TGTGCCAGCAGCCGGGCTGGGGCGGAGACCCAGTACTTC. It translates to CASSRAGAETQYF.

This rearrangement joins TRBV11-3 to TRBJ2-5; 9 nucleotides match TRBD2. The CDR3 has 15 residues. Germline V lookup: CDR1 SGHNT, CDR2 YENEEA. J lost 5 bases, V lost 0 bases, and 4 bases had no gene match. The CDR3 loop is CASSLDGLAGETQYF. The CDR3 coding sequence is TGTGCCAGCAGCTTAGACGGGCTAGCGGGGGAGACCCAGTACTTC.

This clone was observed a few times. The chain is built from TRBV7-2 and TRBJ2-3; 7 positions agree with TRBD1. The CDR3 totals 15 residues. The germline V gene has CDR1 SGHTA and CDR2 FQGNSA. Trimming cost V 6 bases and J 3 bases; bases outside gene matches: 9. The CDR3 DNA sequence: TGTGCCAGCAGTCTAACAGGGGTGAGAACAGATACGCAGTATTTT. Encoded protein: CASSLTGVRTDTQYF.

The chain has TRBV2 and TRBJ2-1, with 10 bases lining up with TRBD2. The CDR3 is 15 amino acids. The trim removed 6 bases at V and 8 bases at J, leaving 10 bases unmatched. Per the germline V gene, CDR1 is SNHLY and CDR2 is FYNNEI. The CDR3 loop reads CASRPLAGTGDEQFF. For the CDR3, the DNA is TGTGCCAGCAGGCCACTAGCGGGAACCGGGGATGAGCAGTTCTTC.

The genes are TRBV5-1 and TRBJ2-1; 8 positions agree with TRBD2. This CDR3 has 15 amino acids. Trimming cost V 1 base and J 4 bases; bases outside gene matches: 4. Germline CDR1 is SGHRS and CDR2 is YFSETQ. CDR3 sequence: CASSLSLAAYNEQFF. The DNA for the CDR3 is TGCGCCAGCAGCTTGTCACTAGCGGCGTACAATGAGCAGTTCTTC.

The J gene is TRBJ2-3, the V gene TRBV9, with TRBD2 matching 8 bases. V was pared by 2 bases and J by 7 bases, with 6 bases of the junction left unmatched. The CDR3 is made up of 14 amino acids. Germline V lookup: CDR1 SGDLS, CDR2 YYNGEE. The CDR3 loop is CASSVSSGRYTQYF. The DNA of the CDR3 is TGTGCCAGCAGCGTGTCCAGCGGGAGATATACGCAGTATTTT.

V and J are TRBV19 and TRBJ2-2; 8 bases align to TRBD2. The germline V gene encodes CDR1 LNHDA and CDR2 SQIVND (reference sequence). The CDR3 extends over 14 amino acids. Trimming took 7 bases from V and 3 from J; bases not matched to a gene: 4. CDR3 nucleotides: TGTGCCAGTATGCCAGCGGGAGACACCGGGGAGCTGTTTTTT. Encoded protein: CASMPAGDTGELFF.

V is TRBV5-1 and J is TRBJ2-7; D might be TRBD1 (6 bases). The CDR3 runs 13 residues. V lost 2 bases to trimming and J lost 1 base, with 7 bases between them. Germline-derived CDR1 and CDR2 are SGHRS and YFSETQ. The chain's CDR3 is CASSFTGSYEQYF. The CDR3, as DNA: TGCGCCAGCAGCTTCACAGGGTCCTACGAGCAGTACTTC.

DNA for the CDR3: TGTGCCAGCAGCTTGGGGTGGACAGGGCTCTCCTACGAGCAGTACTTC. Protein product: CASSLGWTGLSYEQYF. The chain uses TRBV5-5 and TRBJ2-7; 8 bases match TRBD1. After removal of 0 bases from V and 0 bases from J, the junction contained 5 bases not matched to a gene. CDR3 length: 16 residues. CDR1 and CDR2 from the germline V gene are SGHKS and YYEKEE (reference sequence).

The rearrangement joins TRBV29-1 to TRBJ1-1; 7 bases match TRBD1. V dropped 2 bases and J dropped 3; count of bases not matched to a gene: 6. The CDR3 is made up of 14 amino acids. CDR1 SQVTM and CDR2 ANQGSEA come from the germline V gene. The CDR3 nucleotides are TGCAGCGTTGAACCCAGGGACAGTTACACTGAAGCTTTCTTT. Translated: CSVEPRDSYTEAFF.